These 8 T cell receptor beta chains share one sample of origin, sequenced in a study of memory CD4+ T cells and cytomegalovirus serostatus. Assay: immunoSEQ multiplex PCR; the TCRdb copy retains only in-frame clones and omits some. The repertoire includes roughly 50,000 clones, about 77% of them detected once, and approximately 0.78% sits in the top ten. The sort gate was single viable CD3+CD4+CD8-CD45RO+ cells for memory CD4+ T cells. The sequencing input was memory CD4+ T cells from blood. These receptors all stem from an adult in good health and CMV-seronegative.

The chain combines TRBV30 with TRBJ1-1, with D possibly TRBD1 on 6 matching bases. V was trimmed by 0 bases and J by 10 bases, leaving 15 bases between them. Germline assignment: CDR1 GTSNPN and CDR2 SVGIG (reference sequence). The CDR3 is 13 residues long. The CDR3 nucleotides read TGTGCCTGGAGTGTACGGGCGGCGGGGGCAGCTTTCTTT. It is translated as CAWSVRAAGAAFF.

For this clone: Other DNA sequences in this sample translate to the same CDR3. V is TRBV20-1 and J is TRBJ2-5; D is undetermined. Germline V lookup: CDR1 DFQATT, CDR2 SNEGSKA (reference sequence). This CDR3 comprises 11 residues. V gave up 6 bases and J gave up 1 base, with 6 bases separating them. The DNA for the CDR3 is TGCAGTGCCGAATTCCAAGAGACCCAGTACTTC. It specifies CSAEFQETQYF.

The count of this clone is one. The chain recombines TRBV6-6 with TRBJ1-1; perhaps TRBD1 as D (5 bases). Trimming shortened V by 2 bases and J by 2 bases, and 12 bases separated the two germline ends. This CDR3 spans 15 amino acids. Looked up from germline, CDR1 is MNHNY and CDR2 is SVGAGI (reference sequence). CDR3: CASSYGGTANTEAFF. The CDR3, as DNA: TGTGCCAGCAGTTACGGGGGGACGGCTAACACTGAAGCTTTCTTT.

This chain connects TRBV5-6 to TRBJ2-4; D uncertain. The V end was cut by 4 bases, the J end by 0 bases, with 17 bases between. Germline CDR1 reads SGHDT; CDR2 reads YYEEEE. There are 17 residues in the CDR3. The chain's CDR3 is CASSPVRRGTAKNIQYF. CDR3 DNA sequence: TGTGCCAGCAGCCCCGTCCGCCGAGGTACAGCCAAAAACATTCAGTACTTC.

A word on this clone: This sequence may be a read error, since a much larger clone differs from it by one base. The V call is TRBV30, the J call TRBJ1-2, with D tentatively TRBD1 (6 bases). The CDR3 runs to 12 residues. V was cut by 8 bases and J by 3 bases, with 13 bases left in between. Germline CDR1 GTSNPN, CDR2 SVGIG (reference sequence). The CDR3 sequence is CAPHRDDYGYTF. In nucleotides, the CDR3 is TGTGCCCCCCACAGGGACGACTATGGCTACACCTTC.

The J gene is TRBJ1-5, the V gene TRBV18; 7 bases map to TRBD1. Germline V lookup: CDR1 KGHSH, CDR2 LQKENI. J lost 7 bases, V lost 3 bases, and 3 bases had no gene match. This CDR3 contains 13 residues. CDR3 nucleotide sequence: TGTGCCAGCTCACCGCAGGGGGGGCAGCCCCAGCATTTT. It translates to CASSPQGGQPQHF.

This clone is a singleton in its sample. The CDR3 here is CASSLGTGGKYEQYF. Written as DNA, the CDR3 is TGTGCCAGCAGTCTTGGGACAGGGGGTAAATACGAGCAGTACTTC. V gene TRBV25-1 combines with J gene TRBJ2-7; 11 bases align to TRBD1. V shed 5 bases, J shed 4 bases, and the junction held 7 bases outside the gene matches. The germline V gene has CDR1 MGHDK and CDR2 SYGVNS. This CDR3 contains 15 residues.

This clone is a singleton in its sample. The chain links TRBV4-2 to TRBJ1-2, with D possibly TRBD1 on 5 matching bases. V lost 1 base to trimming and J lost 4 bases, with 13 bases between them. The CDR3 totals 15 residues. Germline CDR1 is LGHNA and CDR2 is YNFKEQ. CDR3 nucleotide sequence: TGTGCCAGCAGCCAAGGAACAGGTCAGGTCTATGGCTACACCTTC. Amino acids: CASSQGTGQVYGYTF.